These T cell receptor beta chains were read from a single sample in a study of blood T cell repertoires in COVID-19. The data were produced by immunoSEQ multiplex PCR, yet TCRdb's version contains in-frame clones alone and is incomplete. The sample records approximately 360,000 clones, roughly 89% being singletons. Material: peripheral blood. Source of these receptors: a man between 18 and 29 years old with active or convalescent COVID-19. CDR3s include the opening cysteine and the closing phenylalanine or tryptophan. A D gene is named only where the DNA matches it firmly. Only part of the rows carry a size: once, few, many, or a class if the clone is expanded.

V: TRBV6-6; size: -; D: -; J: TRBJ1-6; DNA: TGTGCCAGCAGTTACGGTGGCTCACCCCTCCACTTT; CDR3: CASSYGGSPLHF
V: TRBV7-3; size: -; D: TRBD1; J: TRBJ2-5; DNA: TGTGCCAGCAGCCTTAGTGGGACAGGAGAAGAGACCCAGTACTTC; CDR3: CASSLSGTGEETQYF
V: TRBV27; size: once; D: -; J: TRBJ2-7; DNA: TGTGCCAGCAGGACAAATAACTACGAGCAGTACTTC; CDR3: CASRTNNYEQYF
V: TRBV28; size: -; D: TRBD1; J: TRBJ1-1; DNA: TGTGCCAGCAGGAGCGGGGACAGGGTATTTGGGAACACTGAAGCTTTCTTT; CDR3: CASRSGDRVFGNTEAFF
V: TRBV25-1; size: once; D: -; J: TRBJ1-4; DNA: TGTGCCAGCAGTCGAGGGATAGGTGAAAAACTGTTTTTT; CDR3: CASSRGIGEKLFF
V: TRBV24-1; size: once; D: -; J: TRBJ1-3; DNA: TGTGCCACCAGTGACAGTTTTGGTGGAAACACCATATATTTT; CDR3: CATSDSFGGNTIYF
V: TRBV6-6; size: -; D: TRBD1; J: TRBJ2-7; DNA: TGTGCCAGCAGATTCGGACAGGCAGGGGACTACGAGCAGTACTTC; CDR3: CASRFGQAGDYEQYF
V: TRBV11-2; size: -; D: -; J: TRBJ2-1; DNA: TGTGCCAGCAGCCCCGGGTCCTTCTTC; CDR3: CASSPGSFF
V: TRBV6-2/TRBV6-3; size: -; D: -; J: TRBJ1-1; DNA: TGTGCCAGCAGTTGGGGCAGTAGGGTTACTGAAGCTTTCTTT; CDR3: CASSWGSRVTEAFF
V: TRBV11-2; size: -; D: -; J: TRBJ1-6; DNA: TGTGCCAGCAGCTTTACACAGGGTTCCGGCTATAATTCACCCCTCCACTTT; CDR3: CASSFTQGSGYNSPLHF
V: TRBV16; size: -; D: -; J: TRBJ1-2; DNA: TGTGCCAGCAGCCAGGACGACAGGATTGGGTATGGCTACACCTTC; CDR3: CASSQDDRIGYGYTF
V: TRBV2; size: -; D: TRBD2; J: TRBJ2-7; DNA: TGTGCCAGCAGTGAACCCGAGACTAGCGGGAGTACCTACGAGCAGTACTTC; CDR3: CASSEPETSGSTYEQYF
V: TRBV18; size: -; D: -; J: TRBJ2-5; DNA: TGTGCCAGCTCACCACGGGCCGTAAATGAAAAAGAGACCCAGTACTTC; CDR3: CASSPRAVNEKETQYF
V: TRBV6-5; size: -; D: TRBD1; J: TRBJ1-2; DNA: TGTGCCAGCTGCCGGGACAGGGTTAACTATGGCTACACCTTC; CDR3: CASCRDRVNYGYTF
V: TRBV9; size: -; D: -; J: TRBJ2-5; DNA: TGTGCCAGCAGCGCTTTAGACGGGCGGGGAGAGACCCAGTACTTC; CDR3: CASSALDGRGETQYF
V: TRBV29-1; size: -; D: -; J: TRBJ1-2; DNA: TGCAGCGTTGACGCCCGGGACAACGACTACTTTAACTATGGCTACACCTTC; CDR3: CSVDARDNDYFNYGYTF
V: TRBV29-1; size: -; D: TRBD1; J: TRBJ1-2; DNA: TGCAGCGCTGAAGAAAGGGACAGAAGTAACTATGGCTACACCTTC; CDR3: CSAEERDRSNYGYTF
V: TRBV7-9; size: once; D: -; J: TRBJ1-2; DNA: TGTGCCAGCAGCTTAGTTAGCATCTATGGCTACACCTTC; CDR3: CASSLVSIYGYTF
V: TRBV19; size: few; D: TRBD1; J: TRBJ1-1; DNA: TGTGCCAGTAGTATAGCGGTCTGGGGACAGGGATTGGATGAAGCTTTCTTT; CDR3: CASSIAVWGQGLDEAFF
V: TRBV24-1; size: -; D: -; J: TRBJ2-5; DNA: TGTGCCACCAGCAGGACAGAGTTAGAGACCCAGTACTTC; CDR3: CATSRTELETQYF
V: TRBV5-1; size: -; D: TRBD1; J: TRBJ2-7; DNA: TGCGCCAGCAGCGGGGACAGCAACTACGAGCAGTACTTC; CDR3: CASSGDSNYEQYF
V: TRBV6-2/TRBV6-3; size: few; D: TRBD1; J: TRBJ1-6; DNA: TGTGCCAGCAGCGACAGGGTTTCACCCCTCCACTTT; CDR3: CASSDRVSPLHF
V: TRBV18; size: -; D: TRBD1; J: TRBJ1-2; DNA: TGTGCCAGCTCACCACCGACAGGGGAGAGTCGAGGCTACACCTTC; CDR3: CASSPPTGESRGYTF
V: TRBV7-2; size: -; D: -; J: TRBJ1-6; DNA: TGTGCCAGCAGCTTACGAACGGGGATCTATAATTCACCCCTCCACTTT; CDR3: CASSLRTGIYNSPLHF
V: TRBV7-9; size: -; D: TRBD1; J: TRBJ1-4; DNA: TGTGCCAGCAGCCAAGGACAGGCGGCTAATGAAAAACTGTTTTTT; CDR3: CASSQGQAANEKLFF
V: TRBV6-4; size: few; D: TRBD1; J: TRBJ2-6; DNA: TGTGCCAGCAGTGACTCTTATTCGGGGACAGAAATCTTTGGGGCCAACGTGCTGACTTTC; CDR3: CASSDSYSGTEIFGANVLTF
V: TRBV7-2; size: once; D: TRBD1; J: TRBJ1-3; DNA: TGTGCCAGCAGCTTAGATGGGACAGGGAGGTCTAGTGGAAACACCATATATTTT; CDR3: CASSLDGTGRSSGNTIYF